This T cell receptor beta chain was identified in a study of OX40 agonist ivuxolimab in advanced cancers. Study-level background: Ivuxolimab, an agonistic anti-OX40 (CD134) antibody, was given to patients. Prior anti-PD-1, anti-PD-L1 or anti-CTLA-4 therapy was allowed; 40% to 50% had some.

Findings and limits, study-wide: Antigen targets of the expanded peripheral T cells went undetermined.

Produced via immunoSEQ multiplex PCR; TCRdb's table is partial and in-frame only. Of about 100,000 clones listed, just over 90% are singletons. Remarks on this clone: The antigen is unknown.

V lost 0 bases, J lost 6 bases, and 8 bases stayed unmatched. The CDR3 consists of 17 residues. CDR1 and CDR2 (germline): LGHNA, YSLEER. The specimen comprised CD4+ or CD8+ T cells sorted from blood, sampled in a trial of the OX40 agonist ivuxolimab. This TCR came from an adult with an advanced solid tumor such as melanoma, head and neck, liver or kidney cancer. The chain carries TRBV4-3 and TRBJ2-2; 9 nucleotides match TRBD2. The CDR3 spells CASSQEVSGGPSGELFF. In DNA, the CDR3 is TGCGCCAGCAGCCAAGAGGTCAGCGGGGGGCCGTCCGGGGAGCTGTTTTTT.